This T cell receptor beta chain was profiled in a study of CD8 T cells in ankylosing spondylitis. Study-level findings and limits: Existing reports had already noted some motif variants in reactive arthritis synovial fluid and blood.

In regard to this clonotype: The antigen is unknown.

V lost 6 bases and J lost 0, with 8 bases in between. There are 13 residues in the CDR3. In germline, CDR1 is SQVTM, CDR2 ANQGSEA. TCRdb re-called the 5' RACE reads through MiXCR, storing one row per CDR3 protein. The sample has 200,000 or so distinct CDR3 sequences, 15% to 20% seen once. The V call is TRBV29-1, the J call TRBJ2-2; possibly TRBD1 for D (6 bases). The specimen sequenced was blood, either unsorted or a sorted T cell fraction (not recorded which). The TCR originated in a male donor aged 10-29 years with ankylosing spondylitis or in good health (not recorded which). The CDR3 DNA sequence: TGCAGCGTCCGGACAGCGAACACCGGGGAGCTGTTTTTT. It specifies CSVRTANTGELFF.